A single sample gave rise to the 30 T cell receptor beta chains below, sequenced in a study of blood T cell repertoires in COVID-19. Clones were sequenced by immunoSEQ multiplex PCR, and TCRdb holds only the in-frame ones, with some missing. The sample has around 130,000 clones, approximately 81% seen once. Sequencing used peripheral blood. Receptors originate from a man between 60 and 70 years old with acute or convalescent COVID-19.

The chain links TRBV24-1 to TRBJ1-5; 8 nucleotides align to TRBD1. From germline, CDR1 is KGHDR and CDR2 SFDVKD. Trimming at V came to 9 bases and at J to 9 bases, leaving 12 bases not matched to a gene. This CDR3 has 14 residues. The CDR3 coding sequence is TGTGCCACCCCGGACAGGGTCCCTAGGAGGCCCCAGCATTTT. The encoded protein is CATPDRVPRRPQHF.

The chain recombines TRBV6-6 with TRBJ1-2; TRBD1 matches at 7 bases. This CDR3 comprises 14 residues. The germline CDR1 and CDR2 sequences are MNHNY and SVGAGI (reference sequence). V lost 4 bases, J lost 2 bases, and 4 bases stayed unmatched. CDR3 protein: CASSLTTGNYGYTF. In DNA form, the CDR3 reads TGTGCCAGCAGTTTAACGACAGGGAACTATGGCTACACCTTC.

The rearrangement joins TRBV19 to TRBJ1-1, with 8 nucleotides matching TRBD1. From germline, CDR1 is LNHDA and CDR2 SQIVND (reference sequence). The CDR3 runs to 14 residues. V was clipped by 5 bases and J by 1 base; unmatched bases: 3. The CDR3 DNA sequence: TGTGCCAGTAGTCCACAGGGGGGGAACACTGAAGCTTTCTTT. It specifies CASSPQGGNTEAFF.

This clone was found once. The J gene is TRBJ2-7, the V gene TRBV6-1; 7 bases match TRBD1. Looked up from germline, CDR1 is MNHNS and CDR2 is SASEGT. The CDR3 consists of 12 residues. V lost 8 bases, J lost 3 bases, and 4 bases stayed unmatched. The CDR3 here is CASRGQDYEQYF. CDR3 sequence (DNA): TGTGCCAGCCGAGGACAGGACTACGAGCAGTACTTC.

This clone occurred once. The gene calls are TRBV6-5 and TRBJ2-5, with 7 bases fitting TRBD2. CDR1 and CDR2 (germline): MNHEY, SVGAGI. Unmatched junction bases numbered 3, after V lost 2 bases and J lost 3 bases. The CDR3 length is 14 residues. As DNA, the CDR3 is TGTGCCAGCAGTTACAGGGGAGGGAAAGAGACCCAGTACTTC. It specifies CASSYRGGKETQYF.

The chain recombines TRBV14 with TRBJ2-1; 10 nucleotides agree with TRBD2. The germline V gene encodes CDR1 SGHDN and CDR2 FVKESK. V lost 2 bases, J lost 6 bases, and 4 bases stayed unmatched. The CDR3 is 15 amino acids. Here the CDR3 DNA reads TGTGCCAGCAGCCAATTGTGGACTAGCGGCAATGAGCAGTTCTTC. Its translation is CASSQLWTSGNEQFF.

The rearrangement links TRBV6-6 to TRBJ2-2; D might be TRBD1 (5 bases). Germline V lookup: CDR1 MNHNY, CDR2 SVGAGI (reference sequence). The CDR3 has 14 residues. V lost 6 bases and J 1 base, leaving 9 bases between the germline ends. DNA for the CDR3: TGTGCCAGCAGCTTCGACAGGAACACCGGGGAGCTGTTTTTT. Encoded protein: CASSFDRNTGELFF.

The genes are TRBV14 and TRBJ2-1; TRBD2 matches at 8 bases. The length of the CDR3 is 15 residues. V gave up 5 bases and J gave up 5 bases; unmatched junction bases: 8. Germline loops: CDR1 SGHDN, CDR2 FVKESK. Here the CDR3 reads CASSATGTSDNEQFF. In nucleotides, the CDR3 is TGTGCCAGCAGCGCGACCGGGACTAGTGACAATGAGCAGTTCTTC.

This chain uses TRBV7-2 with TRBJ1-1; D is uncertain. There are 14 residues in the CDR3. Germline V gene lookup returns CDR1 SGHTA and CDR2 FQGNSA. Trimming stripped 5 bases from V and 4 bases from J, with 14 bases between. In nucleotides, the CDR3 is TGTGCCAGCAGCCCCATCAGTGGTATCACTGAAGCTTTCTTT. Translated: CASSPISGITEAFF.

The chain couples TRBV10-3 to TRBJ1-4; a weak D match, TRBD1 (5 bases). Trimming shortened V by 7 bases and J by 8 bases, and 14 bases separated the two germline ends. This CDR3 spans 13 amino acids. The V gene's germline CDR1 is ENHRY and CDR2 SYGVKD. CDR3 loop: CAINGGAGEKLFF. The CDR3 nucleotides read TGTGCCATCAATGGAGGGGCTGGGGAAAAACTGTTTTTT.

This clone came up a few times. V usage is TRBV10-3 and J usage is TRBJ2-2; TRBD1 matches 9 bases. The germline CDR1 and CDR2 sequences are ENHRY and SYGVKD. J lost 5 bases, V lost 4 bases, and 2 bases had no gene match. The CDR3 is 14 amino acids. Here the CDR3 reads CAISAGTGTGELFF. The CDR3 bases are TGTGCCATCAGTGCAGGGACAGGGACCGGGGAGCTGTTTTTT.

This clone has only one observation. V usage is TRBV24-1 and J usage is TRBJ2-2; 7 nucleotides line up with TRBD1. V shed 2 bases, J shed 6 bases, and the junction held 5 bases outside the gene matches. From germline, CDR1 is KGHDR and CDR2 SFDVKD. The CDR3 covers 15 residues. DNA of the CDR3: TGTGCCACCAGTGATTACAGGGGAAATCCCGGGGAGCTGTTTTTT. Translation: CATSDYRGNPGELFF.

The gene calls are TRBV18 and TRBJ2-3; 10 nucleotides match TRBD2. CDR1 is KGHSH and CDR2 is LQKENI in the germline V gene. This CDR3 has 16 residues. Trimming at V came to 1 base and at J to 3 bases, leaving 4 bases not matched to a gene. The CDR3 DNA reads TGTGCCAGCTCACCACTAGCGGGAGGTCAGACAGATACGCAGTATTTT. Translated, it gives CASSPLAGGQTDTQYF.

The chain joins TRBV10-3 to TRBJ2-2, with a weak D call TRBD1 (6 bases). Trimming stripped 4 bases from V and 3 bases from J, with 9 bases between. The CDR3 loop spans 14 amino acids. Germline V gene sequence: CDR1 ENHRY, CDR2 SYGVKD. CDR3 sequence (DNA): TGTGCCATCAGTGGGAGACAGGACACCGGGGAGCTGTTTTTT. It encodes CAISGRQDTGELFF.

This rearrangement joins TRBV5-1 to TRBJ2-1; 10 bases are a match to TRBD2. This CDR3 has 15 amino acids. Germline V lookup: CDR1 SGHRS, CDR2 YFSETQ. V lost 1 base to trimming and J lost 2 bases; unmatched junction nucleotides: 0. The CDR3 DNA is TGCGCCAGCAGCTTGACTAGCGGGGCCTACAATGAGCAGTTCTTC. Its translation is CASSLTSGAYNEQFF.

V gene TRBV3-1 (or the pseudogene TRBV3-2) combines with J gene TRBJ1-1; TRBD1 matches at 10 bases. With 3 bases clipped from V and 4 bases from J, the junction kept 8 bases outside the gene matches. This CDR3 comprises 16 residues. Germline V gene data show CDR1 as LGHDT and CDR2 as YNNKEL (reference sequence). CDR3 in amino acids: CASSHRDRGTGTEAFF. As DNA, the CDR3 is TGTGCCAGCAGCCACCGGGACAGGGGTACGGGCACTGAAGCTTTCTTT.

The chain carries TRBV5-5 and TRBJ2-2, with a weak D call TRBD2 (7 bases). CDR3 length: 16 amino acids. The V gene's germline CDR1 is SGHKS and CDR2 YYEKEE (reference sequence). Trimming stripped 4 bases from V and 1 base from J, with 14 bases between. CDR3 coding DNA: TGTGCCAGCAGCGGGAAGGGAGGGGGGAACACCGGGGAGCTGTTTTTT. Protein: CASSGKGGGNTGELFF.

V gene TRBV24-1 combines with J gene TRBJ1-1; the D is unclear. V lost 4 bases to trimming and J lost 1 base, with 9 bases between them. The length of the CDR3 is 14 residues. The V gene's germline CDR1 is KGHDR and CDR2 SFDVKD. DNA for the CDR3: TGTGCCACCAGTGACGTTGGCCCGAACACTGAAGCTTTCTTT. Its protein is CATSDVGPNTEAFF.

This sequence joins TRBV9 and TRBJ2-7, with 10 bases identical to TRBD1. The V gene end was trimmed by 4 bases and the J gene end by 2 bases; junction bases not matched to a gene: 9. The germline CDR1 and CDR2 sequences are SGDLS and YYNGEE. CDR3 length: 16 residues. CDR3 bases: TGTGCCAGCAGCCCTCGCTCCGGGACAGGGGCCTACGAGCAGTACTTC. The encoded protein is CASSPRSGTGAYEQYF.

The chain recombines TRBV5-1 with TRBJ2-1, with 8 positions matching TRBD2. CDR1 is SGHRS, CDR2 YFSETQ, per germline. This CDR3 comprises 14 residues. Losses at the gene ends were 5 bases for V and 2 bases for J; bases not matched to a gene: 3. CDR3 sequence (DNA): TGCGCCAGCAGGCCGGGACTAGCCTACAATGAGCAGTTCTTC. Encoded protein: CASRPGLAYNEQFF.

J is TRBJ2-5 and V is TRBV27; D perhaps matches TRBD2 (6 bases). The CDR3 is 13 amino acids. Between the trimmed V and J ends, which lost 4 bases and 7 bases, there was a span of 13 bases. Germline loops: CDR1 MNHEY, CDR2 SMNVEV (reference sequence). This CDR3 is CASSSGLIGTQYF. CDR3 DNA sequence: TGTGCCAGCAGTTCGGGACTGATTGGGACCCAGTACTTC.

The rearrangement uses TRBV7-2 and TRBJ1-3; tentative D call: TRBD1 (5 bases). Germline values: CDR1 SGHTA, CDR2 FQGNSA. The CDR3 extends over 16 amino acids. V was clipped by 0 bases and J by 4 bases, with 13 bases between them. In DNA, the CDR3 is TGTGCCAGCAGCTTAGCCGGGACTGCTTCCGGAAACACCATATATTTT. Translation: CASSLAGTASGNTIYF.

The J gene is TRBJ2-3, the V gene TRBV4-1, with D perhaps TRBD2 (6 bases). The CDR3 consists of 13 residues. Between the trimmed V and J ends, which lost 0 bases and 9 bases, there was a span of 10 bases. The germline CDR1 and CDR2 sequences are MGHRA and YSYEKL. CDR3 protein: CASSQDRRDTQYF. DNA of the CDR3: TGCGCCAGCAGCCAAGACCGGCGGGACACGCAGTATTTT.

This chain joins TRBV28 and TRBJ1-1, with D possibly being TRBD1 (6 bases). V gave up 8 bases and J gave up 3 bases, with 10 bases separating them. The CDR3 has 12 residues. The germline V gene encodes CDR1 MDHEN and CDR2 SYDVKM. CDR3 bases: TGTGCCAGCGGTGCAGGGGACACTGAAGCTTTCTTT. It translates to CASGAGDTEAFF.

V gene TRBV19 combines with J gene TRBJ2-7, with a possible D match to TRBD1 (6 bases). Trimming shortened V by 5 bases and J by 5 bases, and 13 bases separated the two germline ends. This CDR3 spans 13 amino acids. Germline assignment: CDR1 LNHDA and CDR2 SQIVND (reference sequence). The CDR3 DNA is TGTGCCAGTAGTGCGGCAGGGGCACACGAGCAGTACTTC. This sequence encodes CASSAAGAHEQYF.

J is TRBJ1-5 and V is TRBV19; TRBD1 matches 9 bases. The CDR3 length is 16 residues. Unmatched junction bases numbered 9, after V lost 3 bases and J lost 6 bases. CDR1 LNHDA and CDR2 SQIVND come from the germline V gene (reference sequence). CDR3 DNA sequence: TGTGCCAGTAGTATCTTTGGACAGGGGCAACGTCAGCCCCAGCATTTT. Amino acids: CASSIFGQGQRQPQHF. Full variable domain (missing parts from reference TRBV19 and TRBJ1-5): DGGITQSPKYLFRKEGQNVTLSCEQNLNHDAMYWYRQDPGQGLRLIYYSQIVNDFQKGDIAEGYSVSREKKESFPLTVTSAQKNPTAFYLCASSIFGQGQRQPQHFGDGTRLSIL.

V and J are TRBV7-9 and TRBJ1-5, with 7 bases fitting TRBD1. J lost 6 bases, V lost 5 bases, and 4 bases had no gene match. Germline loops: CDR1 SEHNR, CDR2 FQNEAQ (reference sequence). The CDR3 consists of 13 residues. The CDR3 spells CASSTDRVQPQHF. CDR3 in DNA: TGTGCCAGCAGCACCGACAGGGTTCAGCCCCAGCATTTT.

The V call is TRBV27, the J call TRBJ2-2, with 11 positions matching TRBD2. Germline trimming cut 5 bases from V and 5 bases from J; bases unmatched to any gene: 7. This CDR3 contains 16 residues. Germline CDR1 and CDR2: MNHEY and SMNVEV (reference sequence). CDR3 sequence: CASSPQSSGRTGELFF. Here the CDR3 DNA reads TGTGCCAGCAGTCCCCAGTCTAGCGGGAGGACCGGGGAGCTGTTTTTT.

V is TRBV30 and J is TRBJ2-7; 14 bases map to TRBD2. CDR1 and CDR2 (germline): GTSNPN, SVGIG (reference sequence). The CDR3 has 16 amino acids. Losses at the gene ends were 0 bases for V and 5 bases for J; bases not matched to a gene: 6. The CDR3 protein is CAWSVPTSGRAHEQYF. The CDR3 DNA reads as TGTGCCTGGAGTGTACCGACTAGCGGGAGGGCCCACGAGCAGTACTTC.

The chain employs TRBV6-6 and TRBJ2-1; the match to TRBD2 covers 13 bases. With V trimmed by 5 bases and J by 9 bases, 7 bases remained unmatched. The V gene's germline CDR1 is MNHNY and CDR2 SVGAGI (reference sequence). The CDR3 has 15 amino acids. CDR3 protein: CASSPRLAGGREQFF. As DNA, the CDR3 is TGTGCCAGCAGTCCGCGACTAGCGGGGGGTCGTGAGCAGTTCTTC.